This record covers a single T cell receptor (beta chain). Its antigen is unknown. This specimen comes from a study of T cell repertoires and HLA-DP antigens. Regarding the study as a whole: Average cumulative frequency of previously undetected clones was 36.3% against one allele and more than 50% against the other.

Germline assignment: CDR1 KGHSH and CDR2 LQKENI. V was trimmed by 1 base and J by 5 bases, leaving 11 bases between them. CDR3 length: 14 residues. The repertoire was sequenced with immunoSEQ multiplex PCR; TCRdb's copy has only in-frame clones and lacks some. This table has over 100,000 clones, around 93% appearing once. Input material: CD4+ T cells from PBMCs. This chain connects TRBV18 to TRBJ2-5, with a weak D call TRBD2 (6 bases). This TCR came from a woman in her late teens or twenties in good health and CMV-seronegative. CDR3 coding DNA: TGTGCCAGCTCACCACTGCGGGGTCAGGAGACCCAGTACTTC. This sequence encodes CASSPLRGQETQYF.